Following are 12 T cell receptor beta chains from one sample sequenced in a study of control samples from healthy donors and cancer patients. Generated by immunoSEQ multiplex PCR, the TCRdb table keeps only in-frame clones and is missing some. The data hold about 35,000 clones, with 93% observed a single time. Sample: PBMCs. These receptors were obtained from a man aged 35 to 55 with colorectal cancer.

This clone was detected once. The CDR3 nucleotides are TGTGCCAGCAGTTACTCGACATTGACTGAAGCTTTCTTT. This encodes CASSYSTLTEAFF. The V and J genes are TRBV6-5 and TRBJ1-1; D is uncertain. The CDR3 sequence is 13 residues long. V was clipped by 0 bases and J by 5 bases, with 7 bases between them. Per the germline V gene, CDR1 is MNHEY and CDR2 is SVGAGI.

The chain carries TRBV5-1 and TRBJ1-1; TRBD1 agrees at 7 bases. V dropped 3 bases and J dropped 2; count of bases not matched to a gene: 4. CDR3 length equals 14 residues. Per germline, CDR1 SGHRS and CDR2 YFSETQ. DNA for the CDR3: TGCGCCAGCAGCTGGTCAGGGGGAAACACTGAAGCTTTCTTT. Its protein product is CASSWSGGNTEAFF. The full variable domain, rest sourced from reference TRBV5-1 and TRBJ1-1, is KAGVTQTPRYLIKTRGQQVTLSCSPISGHRSVSWYQQTPGQGLQFLFEYFSETQRNKGNFPGRFSGRQFSNSRSEMNVSTLELGDSALYLCASSWSGGNTEAFFGQGTRLTVV.

V usage is TRBV2 and J usage is TRBJ1-4, with D unresolved. Trimming took off 3 bases at V and 8 bases at J, with 13 bases between the two ends. CDR3 size: 14 residues. Germline CDR1 reads SNHLY; CDR2 reads FYNNEI. CDR3 bases: TGTGCCAGCAGTGACTCGGGGAGGGCGGAAAAACTGTTTTTT. This gives the protein CASSDSGRAEKLFF.

The V gene is TRBV6-1, the J gene TRBJ2-5; TRBD2 matches 13 bases. Trimming cost V 4 bases and J 0 bases; bases outside gene matches: 11. This CDR3 is 19 amino acids long. Germline V gene data show CDR1 as MNHNS and CDR2 as SASEGT. The CDR3 DNA follows: TGTGCCAGCAGTGGAACTAGCGGGGGGGGCTACATATACCAAGAGACCCAGTACTTC. It yields the protein CASSGTSGGGYIYQETQYF.

This chain uses TRBV16 with TRBJ1-2, with D tentatively TRBD1 (6 bases). Germline CDR1 is KGHSY and CDR2 is FQNENV. CDR3 length: 16 residues. V lost 0 bases and J lost 6, with 17 bases in between. CDR3 amino acids: CASSQSLAGEGDGYTF. For the CDR3, the DNA is TGTGCCAGCAGCCAATCGCTCGCAGGGGAGGGAGATGGCTACACCTTC.

V usage is TRBV5-1 and J usage is TRBJ2-5, with 8 bases that match TRBD2. The CDR3 spans 15 residues. V was clipped by 5 bases and J by 4 bases; unmatched bases: 10. From germline, CDR1 is SGHRS and CDR2 YFSETQ. CDR3 region: CASRPTAGGVETQYF. Here the CDR3 DNA reads TGCGCCAGCAGGCCTACTGCGGGGGGCGTAGAGACCCAGTACTTC. Full variable domain (rest looked up from reference TRBV5-1 and TRBJ2-5): KAGVTQTPRYLIKTRGQQVTLSCSPISGHRSVSWYQQTPGQGLQFLFEYFSETQRNKGNFPGRFSGRQFSNSRSEMNVSTLELGDSALYLCASRPTAGGVETQYFGPGTRLLVL.

This chain uses TRBV4-3 with TRBJ2-3, with 13 bases matching TRBD2. The germline V gene has CDR1 LGHNA and CDR2 YSLEER. CDR3 length: 16 amino acids. V lost 5 bases to trimming and J lost 5 bases; unmatched junction nucleotides: 7. The CDR3 sequence is CASSTQLAGGQDTQYF. The CDR3 DNA sequence: TGCGCCAGCAGCACGCAACTAGCGGGGGGGCAAGATACGCAGTATTTT.

The count of this clone is one. The chain carries TRBV21-1 and TRBJ2-4; the table's D call, TRBD2, was not checked against the DNA. TRBV21-1 is recorded as a pseudogene. This CDR3 contains 21 residues. CDR3 in amino acids: CASSKKERSGGANSAKNIQYF. The DNA of the CDR3 is TGTGCCAGCAGCAAAAAAGAACGTAGCGGGGGGGCCAATTCCGCCAAAAACATTCAGTACTTC.

The V and J genes are TRBV2 and TRBJ2-7, with D maybe TRBD1 (5 bases). CDR1 and CDR2 from the germline V gene are SNHLY and FYNNEI. Trimming shortened V by 1 base and J by 4 bases, and 8 bases separated the two germline ends. The CDR3 has 13 amino acids. CDR3 DNA sequence: TGTGCCAGCAGTGAAGGACAGTCTTACGAGCAGTACTTC. Amino acids: CASSEGQSYEQYF. Combining the CDR3 with reference TRBV2 and TRBJ2-7 gives the whole variable domain EPEVTQTPSHQVTQMGQEVILRCVPISNHLYFYWYRQILGQKVEFLVSFYNNEISEKSEIFDDQFSVERPDGSNFTLKIRSTKLEDSAMYFCASSEGQSYEQYFGPGTRLTVT.

V is TRBV6-1 and J is TRBJ2-7; D could derive from TRBD1 or TRBD2 (5 bases each). CDR3 length: 15 residues. Germline V lookup: CDR1 MNHNS, CDR2 SASEGT. V lost 3 bases and J lost 7, with 19 bases in between. The CDR3 coding sequence is TGTGCCAGCAGTGAGCGCCGGGGCCTAACCCGGGAGCAGTACTTC. Protein: CASSERRGLTREQYF.

The V and J genes are TRBV27 and TRBJ2-4; 8 bases map to TRBD1. V was pared by 5 bases and J by 1 base, with 4 bases of the junction left unmatched. Germline-derived CDR1 and CDR2 are MNHEY and SMNVEV (reference sequence). The CDR3 covers 15 residues. CDR3 sequence (DNA): TGTGCCAGCAGTCAGGGGGCTGGGGCCAAAAACATTCAGTACTTC. It encodes CASSQGAGAKNIQYF.

The V and J genes are TRBV4-2 and TRBJ2-5; TRBD2 agrees at 11 bases. The CDR3 spans 15 residues. Trimming took 4 bases from V and 5 from J; bases not matched to a gene: 6. Germline CDR1 is LGHNA and CDR2 is YNFKEQ. CDR3 loop: CASSLAGGLRETQYF. The CDR3 bases are TGTGCCAGCAGCCTAGCGGGGGGGCTTCGGGAGACCCAGTACTTC.